Below, one T cell receptor beta chain is given with its context. Its antigen is still unknown. Treatment reported: roughly 10-day PBMC culture with coronavirus spike peptide pools or control peptides (ViraFEST assay). ViraFEST expanded antigen-specific T cells with peptide pools, then sequenced TCRs. The sample belongs to a study of vaccination and CD4 T cells after COVID-19. Trimming took 3 bases from V and 2 from J, leaving 8 bases between them. The CDR3 is 14 amino acids. Per germline, CDR1 MNHNS and CDR2 SASEGT. At the Johns Hopkins FTIC core, DNA taken from cultured CD4+ T cells was sequenced by way of the Oncomine TCR Beta short-read assay. TCRdb fed the PCR reads into MiXCR, producing one record per CDR3 protein. Altogether under 4,000 distinct CDR3 sequences are present, 30% to 40% being singletons, with the ten largest covering approximately 31%.

V and J are TRBV6-1 and TRBJ1-3; D unclear. Source material: CD4+ T cells from blood, cultured in vitro. The receptor comes from a human donor who had recovered from COVID-19. CDR3: CASSELATGNTIYF. CDR3 coding DNA: TGTGCCAGCAGTGAGTTGGCAACTGGAAACACCATATATTTT.